The present T cell receptor beta chain was sequenced within a study of cytomegalovirus exposure and HLA in healthy donors. Produced via immunoSEQ multiplex PCR; TCRdb's table is partial and in-frame only. The sample lists more than 200,000 clones, roughly 88% occurring once. With regard to this clone: The target antigen is unknown.

Germline CDR1 MDHEN, CDR2 SYDVKM. CDR3 length: 14 residues. V trimming: 4 bases; J trimming: 3 bases; junction bases outside the gene matches: 2. Overall study results and limits: It was reported that the classifier diagnosed cytomegalovirus status with high specificity and sensitivity in both the original and validation cohorts. The listing of 150 to 200 TCR beta chains classed them as cytomegalovirus-associated.

This TCR derives from a woman aged 25 to 39 in good health and CMV-seronegative. Sequencing was done on a sample of PBMCs. The chain has TRBV28 and TRBJ2-4; TRBD1 matches 8 bases. The CDR3 nucleotides are TGTGCCAGCAGTTGGACAGGGAACAAAAACATTCAGTACTTC. Its protein product is CASSWTGNKNIQYF. The full variable domain, completed using reference TRBV28 and TRBJ2-4, is DVKVTQSSRYLVKRTGEKVFLECVQDMDHENMFWYRQDPGLGLRLIYFSYDVKMKEKGDIPEGYSVSREKKERFSLILESASTNQTSMYLCASSWTGNKNIQYFGAGTRLSVL.